What follows are 4 T cell receptor beta chains derived from one specimen sequenced in a study of graft-versus-host responses after intestinal transplantation. TCRdb's copy holds only in-frame clones and misses some; the assay was immunoSEQ multiplex PCR. The data contain over 75,000 clones, roughly 82% of them singletons. Specimen: PBMCs, collected 255 days after intestinal transplant. The receptors were sampled from a human patient who received an intestinal transplant, so some T cells may come from the graft donor.

The chain has TRBV28 and TRBJ2-7, with D possibly TRBD1 on 6 matching bases. This CDR3 spans 15 amino acids. Trimming took off 6 bases at V and 2 bases at J, with 17 bases between the two ends. Germline assignment: CDR1 MDHEN and CDR2 SYDVKM. The CDR3 DNA reads TGTGCCAGCAGACGTTGGACAGCTAAAACCTACGAGCAGTACTTC. Translating it yields CASRRWTAKTYEQYF. The variable domain in full, completed from reference TRBV28 and TRBJ2-7, reads DVKVTQSSRYLVKRTGEKVFLECVQDMDHENMFWYRQDPGLGLRLIYFSYDVKMKEKGDIPEGYSVSREKKERFSLILESASTNQTSMYLCASRRWTAKTYEQYFGPGTRLTVT.

This rearrangement joins TRBV27 to TRBJ2-1; tentatively, D is TRBD1 or TRBD2 (5 bases each). Germline V gene lookup returns CDR1 MNHEY and CDR2 SMNVEV (reference sequence). The CDR3 totals 14 residues. The ends were cut back, 6 bases at V and 4 bases at J, with 13 bases in the middle. The CDR3 here is CASSPGTEYNEQFF. In DNA form, the CDR3 reads TGTGCCAGCAGCCCCGGGACGGAATACAATGAGCAGTTCTTC.

The chain joins TRBV5-1 to TRBJ2-5; D gene unclear. The germline V gene has CDR1 SGHRS and CDR2 YFSETQ. Trimming pared 4 bases from V and 1 base from J, leaving 17 bases between. CDR3 length: 16 residues. The CDR3 bases are TGCGCCAGCAGCAGCGAATTTGGACCGCTCCAAGAGACCCAGTACTTC. It codes for CASSSEFGPLQETQYF.

This rearrangement joins TRBV25-1 to TRBJ2-1; D call uncertain. Trimming removed 2 bases from V and 6 bases from J, with 8 bases in between. Germline V gene data show CDR1 as MGHDK and CDR2 as SYGVNS. The CDR3 loop spans 13 amino acids. The CDR3 DNA is TGTGCCAGCAGTGAAAGTGAACCCAATGAGCAGTTCTTC. Its translation: CASSESEPNEQFF.